This entry lists 23 T cell receptor beta chains sequenced from one sample in a study of T cell changes during pregnancy in multiple sclerosis. Repertoires were generated with immunoSEQ multiplex PCR, while TCRdb's copy carries only in-frame clones and drops some. The sample contains tens of thousands of clones, 92% of which appear only once. Specimen: peripheral blood, collected after pregnancy. These TCRs come from a female donor with multiple sclerosis, enrolled in a pregnancy study.

The chain employs TRBV5-4 and TRBJ2-3; TRBD2 matches at 7 bases. V was clipped by 2 bases and J by 4 bases; unmatched bases: 1. The CDR3 runs to 13 residues. CDR1 and CDR2 from the germline V gene are SGHNT and YYREEE (reference sequence). The CDR3 region is CASSFSGPDTQYF. The DNA for the CDR3 is TGTGCCAGCAGCTTTAGCGGGCCAGATACGCAGTATTTT.

The chain recombines TRBV9 with TRBJ1-6; a weak D match, TRBD1 (6 bases). Trimming took off 3 bases at V and 7 bases at J, with 17 bases between the two ends. The CDR3 is 16 amino acids. Germline V gene lookup returns CDR1 SGDLS and CDR2 YYNGEE. The CDR3 region has the DNA TGTGCCAGCAGCGAGACAGGTGCCCTCCTAAATTCACCCCTCCACTTT. Residues: CASSETGALLNSPLHF.

This rearrangement joins TRBV30 to TRBJ1-1, with 7 positions matching TRBD1. CDR1 GTSNPN and CDR2 SVGIG come from the germline V gene (reference sequence). This CDR3 region has 11 residues. The V gene end was trimmed by 6 bases and the J gene end by 8 bases; junction bases not matched to a gene: 6. The CDR3 nucleotides are TGTGCCTGTATACAGGGGACAGAAGCTTTCTTT. It is translated as CACIQGTEAFF.

J is TRBJ1-3 and V is TRBV27; D is undetermined. Germline-derived CDR1 and CDR2 are MNHEY and SMNVEV (reference sequence). The CDR3 consists of 14 residues. V dropped 6 bases and J dropped 3 bases, with 12 bases sitting between them. The CDR3 region has the DNA TGTGCCAGCAGCAGAATTGGGAGTGGAAACACCATATATTTT. Translated: CASSRIGSGNTIYF.

A remark on this clone: Other DNA sequences in the same sample also yield this CDR3. The V and J genes are TRBV5-6 and TRBJ2-5; 8 bases map to TRBD2. CDR1 is SGHDT, CDR2 YYEEEE, per germline. The CDR3 has 15 residues. V was clipped by 0 bases and J by 7 bases; unmatched bases: 8. The CDR3 sequence is CASSLGLAPLRTQYF. In nucleotides, the CDR3 is TGTGCCAGCAGCTTGGGACTAGCGCCCCTCCGGACCCAGTACTTC. Drawing the rest from reference TRBV5-6 and TRBJ2-5, the complete variable domain is DAGVTQSPTHLIKTRGQQVTLRCSPKSGHDTVSWYQQALGQGPQFIFQYYEEEERQRGNFPDRFSGHQFPNYSSELNVNALLLGDSALYLCASSLGLAPLRTQYFGPGTRLLVL.

DNA of the CDR3: TGTGCCAGCAGCTTCCAGGTCGGGATCGGGGAGCTGTTTTTT. It is translated as CASSFQVGIGELFF. The chain recombines TRBV5-8 with TRBJ2-2, with a weak D call TRBD2 (5 bases). Per the germline V gene, CDR1 is SGHTS and CDR2 is YDEGEE. V gave up 2 bases and J gave up 7 bases, with 12 bases separating them. CDR3 size: 14 residues. Drawing the rest from reference TRBV5-8 and TRBJ2-2, the complete variable domain is EAGVTQSPTHLIKTRGQQATLRCSPISGHTSVYWYQQALGLGLQFLLWYDEGEERNRGNFPPRFSGRQFPNYSSELNVNALELEDSALYLCASSFQVGIGELFFGEGSRLTVL.

The V call is TRBV27, the J call TRBJ1-5, with 9 bases identical to TRBD1. From germline, CDR1 is MNHEY and CDR2 SMNVEV (reference sequence). Losses at the gene ends were 1 base for V and 6 bases for J; bases not matched to a gene: 4. CDR3 length equals 15 residues. The CDR3 is CASSLLQGAGQPQHF. The CDR3 DNA reads as TGTGCCAGCAGTTTATTACAGGGGGCAGGTCAGCCCCAGCATTTT.

This clone was detected once. The genes are TRBV4-3 and TRBJ2-3; TRBD2 might be the D (7 bases). The CDR3 has 19 amino acids. V was clipped by 1 base and J by 4 bases, with 24 bases between them. CDR1 and CDR2 (germline): LGHNA, YSLEER. The CDR3 reads CASSQGGLAVPLGADTQYF. CDR3 nucleotide sequence: TGCGCCAGCAGCCAAGGGGGGCTAGCGGTTCCCCTAGGGGCAGATACGCAGTATTTT.

The chain joins TRBV28 to TRBJ1-2, with TRBD1 identical over 7 bases. Germline V gene data show CDR1 as MDHEN and CDR2 as SYDVKM. The J segment lost 4 bases and the V segment lost 10 bases, leaving 9 bases of the junction unmatched. The CDR3 loop spans 13 amino acids. The CDR3 nucleotides are TGTGCCACAGTGGACAGGCCCCCCTATGGCTACACCTTC. Protein sequence: CATVDRPPYGYTF.

This chain connects TRBV6-6 to TRBJ1-1; D not resolved. The CDR3 runs to 12 residues. The V and J ends lost 4 bases and 7 bases respectively, with 10 bases between them. Germline V CDR1 and CDR2: MNHNY, SVGAGI (reference sequence). CDR3 DNA sequence: TGTGCCAGCAGTTTCCGCGGACTTGAAGCTTTCTTT. Protein sequence: CASSFRGLEAFF.

The chain links TRBV6-6 to TRBJ2-1; the D gene is possibly TRBD2 (7 bases). In germline, CDR1 is MNHNY, CDR2 SVGAGI (reference sequence). The CDR3 totals 16 residues. Trimming left V 0 bases short and J 7 bases short, with 16 bases between. CDR3 protein: CASSYSLWRGLNEQFF. The CDR3, as DNA: TGTGCCAGCAGTTACTCCCTTTGGCGGGGGCTTAATGAGCAGTTCTTC.

This chain links TRBV27 with TRBJ2-7, with TRBD1 identical over 7 bases. With V trimmed by 6 bases and J by 2 bases, 7 bases remained unmatched. The germline gives CDR1 MNHEY, CDR2 SMNVEV (reference sequence). This CDR3 region has 14 residues. The CDR3 DNA reads as TGTGCCAGCAGCCCACGACAGGGTCCCTACGAGCAGTACTTC. Its translation is CASSPRQGPYEQYF.

This chain links TRBV6-1 with TRBJ1-1, with 7 bases aligning to TRBD1. The CDR3 has 15 amino acids. Per germline, CDR1 MNHNS and CDR2 SASEGT. The V and J ends lost 5 bases and 4 bases, in that order; junction bases with no gene match: 10. CDR3 sequence (DNA): TGTGCCAGCAGTACACGGAGGGGGCGGGGCACTGAAGCTTTCTTT. Translated: CASSTRRGRGTEAFF.

V and J are TRBV6-1 and TRBJ2-5; the D is unclear. The CDR3 sequence is 15 residues long. V was trimmed by 0 bases and J by 4 bases, leaving 12 bases between them. Germline-derived CDR1 and CDR2 are MNHNS and SASEGT. This CDR3 is CASSEAQSRGETQYF. The DNA for the CDR3 is TGTGCCAGCAGTGAAGCCCAGTCCCGTGGAGAGACCCAGTACTTC.

V is TRBV30 and J is TRBJ2-7; 9 bases are shared with TRBD1. Per germline, CDR1 GTSNPN and CDR2 SVGIG (reference sequence). J gave up 0 bases and V 3 bases, and 12 bases lay outside the gene matches. This CDR3 contains 17 residues. The CDR3 bases are TGTGCCTGGAGCTACGGCCCCCGACAGGGGGACTCCTACGAGCAGTACTTC. It codes for CAWSYGPRQGDSYEQYF.

This rearrangement joins TRBV18 to TRBJ1-5, with D unclear. Germline V gives CDR1 KGHSH, CDR2 LQKENI. The CDR3 is made up of 16 amino acids. The V gene lost 1 base and the J gene lost 5 bases, with 15 bases spanning the gap. Here the CDR3 reads CASSPRSSGGDQPQHF. The CDR3 DNA follows: TGTGCCAGCTCACCACGGTCCAGTGGCGGAGATCAGCCCCAGCATTTT.

The chain links TRBV6-1 to TRBJ2-7, with 8 bases that match TRBD2. The CDR3 totals 14 residues. Germline-derived CDR1 and CDR2 are MNHNS and SASEGT. V trimming: 11 bases; J trimming: 1 base; junction bases outside the gene matches: 10. The DNA of the CDR3 is TGTGCCGCTTGGGCGGGGGGTAGTTCCTACGAGCAGTACTTC. It encodes CAAWAGGSSYEQYF.

The rearrangement uses TRBV19 and TRBJ2-5, with D possibly TRBD2 on 5 matching bases. CDR3 size: 14 residues. From germline, CDR1 is LNHDA and CDR2 SQIVND (reference sequence). The germline V and J ends were trimmed by 3 bases and 5 bases, with 13 bases remaining between them. CDR3 nucleotides: TGTGCCAGTAGTATCGACGGGGAAGCGGAGACCCAGTACTTC. It yields the protein CASSIDGEAETQYF.

The chain combines TRBV12-5 with TRBJ1-2, with TRBD1 matching over 8 bases. The germline CDR1 and CDR2 sequences are LGHNT and FRNRAP. J lost 1 base, V lost 2 bases, and 6 bases had no gene match. This CDR3 has 16 residues. For the CDR3, the DNA is TGTGCTAGTGGTTTGCCCCACAGGGGGGATAACTATGGCTACACCTTC. This encodes CASGLPHRGDNYGYTF.

The chain couples TRBV5-4 to TRBJ2-1; possible D gene TRBD2, 6 bases. Germline-derived CDR1 and CDR2 are SGHNT and YYREEE (reference sequence). CDR3 length equals 16 residues. V lost 3 bases, J lost 4 bases, and 17 bases lay in between. CDR3 sequence: CASSSPSVGGYNEQFF. The CDR3 nucleotides read TGTGCCAGCAGCTCCCCTAGCGTTGGGGGGTACAATGAGCAGTTCTTC.

This chain connects TRBV5-6 to TRBJ2-7; 9 bases align to TRBD1. The germline V gene has CDR1 SGHDT and CDR2 YYEEEE. V dropped 2 bases and J dropped 6; count of bases not matched to a gene: 3. The CDR3 runs 13 residues. The CDR3 bases are TGTGCCAGCAGCTTTACAGGGGGCGGCGAGCAGTACTTC. Amino acids: CASSFTGGGEQYF.

V and J are TRBV7-2 and TRBJ2-7; 8 bases agree with TRBD1. This CDR3 comprises 15 residues. V lost 3 bases, J lost 4 bases, and 8 bases stayed unmatched. Germline CDR1 and CDR2: SGHTA and FQGNSA. The DNA for the CDR3 is TGTGCCAGCAGCTTCCAGCAGGGGGCGCATTACGAGCAGTACTTC. Protein sequence: CASSFQQGAHYEQYF.

The CDR3 here is CASQKLHTGTTEAFF. In DNA form, the CDR3 reads TGTGCCAGCCAAAAACTTCATACAGGGACCACTGAAGCTTTCTTT. V usage is TRBV19 and J usage is TRBJ1-1, with a tentative D call TRBD1 (6 bases). Deletions cut 9 bases from V and 4 bases from J, with 21 bases between. The CDR3 has 15 amino acids. CDR1 and CDR2 (germline): LNHDA, SQIVND (reference sequence).